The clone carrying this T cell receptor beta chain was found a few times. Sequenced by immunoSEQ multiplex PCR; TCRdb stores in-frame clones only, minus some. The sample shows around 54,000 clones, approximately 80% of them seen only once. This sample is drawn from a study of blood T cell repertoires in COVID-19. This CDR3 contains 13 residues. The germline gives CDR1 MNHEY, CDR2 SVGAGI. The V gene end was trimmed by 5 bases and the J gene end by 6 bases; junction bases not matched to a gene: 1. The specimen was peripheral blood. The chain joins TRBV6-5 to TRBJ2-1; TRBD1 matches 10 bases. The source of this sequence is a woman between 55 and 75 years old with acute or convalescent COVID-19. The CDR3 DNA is TGTGCCAGCAGTAGGACAGGGGGCAATGAGCAGTTCTTC. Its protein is CASSRTGGNEQFF.